The rows below give T cell receptor beta chains drawn from one sample of a study of identifying expanded T cells in peripheral blood. Assay: immunoSEQ multiplex PCR; the TCRdb copy retains only in-frame clones and omits some. Of 65,000 to 95,000 clones listed, around 83% are singletons. Sample: blood. The receptor set was obtained from a person between 18 and 75 years old in good health. The CDR3 runs from the conserved cysteine through the conserved F or W. D genes are given only for firm matches. Expanded clones get a size class; other rows say once, few or many, or leave the size out.

v_gene: TRBV19; d_gene: TRBD1; abundance: .; j_gene: TRBJ2-2; CDR3aa: CASSTSDRGLNGELFF; CDR3nt: TGTGCCAGTAGTACCTCGGACAGGGGGCTAAACGGGGAGCTGTTTTTT
v_gene: TRBV28; d_gene: TRBD2; abundance: .; j_gene: TRBJ2-7; CDR3aa: CASSTGLAGDQEQYF; CDR3nt: TGTGCCAGCAGTACCGGACTAGCGGGAGACCAGGAGCAGTACTTC
v_gene: TRBV6-5; d_gene: .; abundance: few; j_gene: TRBJ2-2; CDR3aa: CASSYSGGLNTGELFF; CDR3nt: TGTGCCAGCAGTTACTCCGGGGGACTTAACACCGGGGAGCTGTTTTTT
v_gene: TRBV4-2; d_gene: .; abundance: .; j_gene: TRBJ2-7; CDR3aa: CASSQGMAEQYF; CDR3nt: TGTGCCAGCAGCCAAGGCATGGCCGAGCAGTACTTC
v_gene: TRBV7-3; d_gene: TRBD2; abundance: .; j_gene: TRBJ2-7; CDR3aa: CASSLDGTSGYEQYF; CDR3nt: TGTGCCAGCAGCTTGGACGGGACTAGCGGCTACGAGCAGTACTTC
v_gene: TRBV27; d_gene: TRBD1; abundance: .; j_gene: TRBJ2-1; CDR3aa: CASSLLGQGGNEQFF; CDR3nt: TGTGCCAGCAGTTTATTAGGACAGGGGGGCAATGAGCAGTTCTTC
v_gene: TRBV7-3; d_gene: TRBD2; abundance: .; j_gene: TRBJ2-1; CDR3aa: CASSPAPVGGNEQFF; CDR3nt: TGTGCCAGCAGCCCTGCGCCGGTGGGAGGGAATGAGCAGTTCTTC
v_gene: TRBV4-2; d_gene: .; abundance: .; j_gene: TRBJ1-6; CDR3aa: CASSQDYGTPNSPLHF; CDR3nt: TGTGCCAGCAGCCAAGATTACGGGACACCTAATTCACCCCTCCACTTT
v_gene: TRBV7-9; d_gene: TRBD1; abundance: .; j_gene: TRBJ1-4; CDR3aa: CASSLGQDGNEKLFF; CDR3nt: TGTGCCAGCAGCCTAGGACAGGACGGTAATGAAAAACTGTTTTTT
v_gene: TRBV11-1; d_gene: TRBD2; abundance: .; j_gene: TRBJ2-2; CDR3aa: CASSLSGGTGELFF; CDR3nt: TGTGCCAGCAGCTTATCGGGGGGCACCGGGGAGCTGTTTTTT
v_gene: TRBV9; d_gene: .; abundance: .; j_gene: TRBJ2-7; CDR3aa: CASSVGGTGTYEQYF; CDR3nt: TGTGCCAGCAGCGTAGGAGGGACGGGTACCTACGAGCAGTACTTC
v_gene: TRBV7-9; d_gene: .; abundance: .; j_gene: TRBJ2-7; CDR3aa: CASSGPYEQYF; CDR3nt: TGTGCCAGCAGCGGTCCCTACGAGCAGTACTTC
v_gene: TRBV29-1; d_gene: .; abundance: .; j_gene: TRBJ2-7; CDR3aa: CSAGADYEQYF; CDR3nt: TGCAGCGCGGGGGCTGACTACGAGCAGTACTTC
v_gene: TRBV2; d_gene: .; abundance: .; j_gene: TRBJ2-3; CDR3aa: CASSLRVSSSTDTQYF; CDR3nt: TGTGCCAGCAGTTTGCGGGTTTCATCTAGCACAGATACGCAGTATTTT
v_gene: TRBV28; d_gene: TRBD1; abundance: .; j_gene: TRBJ1-4; CDR3aa: CASRPGQGGHEKLFF; CDR3nt: TGTGCCAGCAGGCCAGGACAGGGCGGTCATGAAAAACTGTTTTTT
v_gene: TRBV9; d_gene: .; abundance: .; j_gene: TRBJ1-1; CDR3aa: CASSASRVNTEAFF; CDR3nt: TGTGCCAGCAGCGCATCCAGGGTGAACACTGAAGCTTTCTTT
v_gene: TRBV7-8; d_gene: .; abundance: .; j_gene: TRBJ1-1; CDR3aa: CASSTVGANTEAFF; CDR3nt: TGTGCCAGCAGCACAGTAGGGGCGAACACTGAAGCTTTCTTT
v_gene: TRBV18; d_gene: TRBD2; abundance: .; j_gene: TRBJ2-5; CDR3aa: CASSRTSGQETQYF; CDR3nt: TGTGCCAGCTCGCGGACTAGCGGGCAAGAGACCCAGTACTTC
v_gene: TRBV4-1; d_gene: .; abundance: .; j_gene: TRBJ2-7; CDR3aa: CASSQVGTGYEQYF; CDR3nt: TGCGCCAGCAGCCAGGTGGGTACAGGGTACGAGCAGTACTTC
v_gene: TRBV28; d_gene: TRBD1; abundance: few; j_gene: TRBJ1-2; CDR3aa: CASSKSGQGHGYTF; CDR3nt: TGTGCCAGCAGTAAATCGGGACAGGGGCATGGCTACACCTTC
v_gene: TRBV27; d_gene: .; abundance: .; j_gene: TRBJ1-5; CDR3aa: CASSSWGNQPQHF; CDR3nt: TGTGCCAGCAGTTCTTGGGGTAATCAGCCCCAGCATTTT
v_gene: TRBV19; d_gene: TRBD2; abundance: .; j_gene: TRBJ2-1; CDR3aa: CASRLAGSSYNEQFF; CDR3nt: TGTGCCAGTAGATTAGCGGGGAGCTCCTACAATGAGCAGTTCTTC
v_gene: TRBV30; d_gene: TRBD2; abundance: once; j_gene: TRBJ2-7; CDR3aa: CAWSRLAGGPGEQYF; CDR3nt: TGTGCCTGGAGTCGACTAGCGGGAGGGCCAGGCGAGCAGTACTTC
v_gene: TRBV10-3; d_gene: .; abundance: .; j_gene: TRBJ2-3; CDR3aa: CAILRGESTDTQYF; CDR3nt: TGTGCCATCTTGCGAGGGGAAAGCACAGATACGCAGTATTTT
v_gene: TRBV7-2; d_gene: .; abundance: .; j_gene: TRBJ2-7; CDR3aa: CASSGKAWEQYF; CDR3nt: TGTGCCAGCAGCGGTAAGGCGTGGGAGCAGTACTTC
v_gene: TRBV7-3; d_gene: TRBD2; abundance: .; j_gene: TRBJ2-7; CDR3aa: CASSPAGTSGYEQYF; CDR3nt: TGTGCCAGCTCACCTGCCGGGACTAGCGGGTACGAGCAGTACTTC
v_gene: TRBV10-3; d_gene: .; abundance: .; j_gene: TRBJ2-1; CDR3aa: CATGTYNEQFF; CDR3nt: TGTGCCACCGGGACCTACAATGAGCAGTTCTTC
v_gene: TRBV5-6; d_gene: .; abundance: .; j_gene: TRBJ1-2; CDR3aa: CASSLAYIGRDGYTF; CDR3nt: TGTGCCAGCAGCTTGGCCTACATAGGACGGGACGGCTACACCTTC
v_gene: TRBV5-4; d_gene: .; abundance: .; j_gene: TRBJ2-4; CDR3aa: CASSVTGVENIQYF; CDR3nt: TGTGCCAGCAGCGTTACAGGTGTCGAAAACATTCAGTACTTC